This record concerns one T cell receptor (beta chain) sequence. These data come from a study of blood T cell repertoires in COVID-19. The wider study: Samples representing acute and convalescent COVID-19 were sourced from the United States, Italy and Spain. T cells, B-cell-depleted T cells, or PBMCs provided the cDNA or gDNA that served as material.

Germline assignment: CDR1 SGHTA and CDR2 FQGNSA. The V end was cut by 3 bases, the J end by 5 bases, with 9 bases between. The CDR3 contains 13 residues. Assay: immunoSEQ multiplex PCR; the TCRdb copy retains only in-frame clones and omits some. Among hundreds of thousands of clones listed, just over 85% were seen once. This receptor was obtained from a man at least 80 years old with acute or convalescent COVID-19. V gene TRBV7-2 combines with J gene TRBJ2-3; D possibly corresponds to TRBD1 (5 bases). Sequenced input: peripheral blood. The CDR3 region is CASSFQGVDTQYF. Here the CDR3 DNA reads TGTGCCAGCAGCTTCCAAGGGGTAGATACGCAGTATTTT. Together with reference TRBV7-2 and TRBJ2-3, the CDR3 gives the full variable domain: GAGVSQSPSNKVTEKGKDVELRCDPISGHTALYWYRQSLGQGLEFLIYFQGNSAPDKSGLPSDRFSAERTGGSVSTLTIQRTQQEDSAVYLCASSFQGVDTQYFGPGTRLTVL.